Listed below are T cell receptor beta chains from one sample, sequenced in a study of shared clonotypes between healthy human individuals. TCRdb's table, derived via immunoSEQ multiplex PCR, lists solely in-frame clones and lacks some. The sample consists of 550,000 to 850,000 clones, roughly 70% of them appearing once. Sequenced sample: memory CD4+ T cells sorted from blood. Receptors originate from a woman aged 25-40 years in good health. The conserved cysteine and the conserved F or W are not part of the CDR3 here. The size entry is marked missing in some rows and otherwise reads once, few, many or a size class.

clone_size,j_call,v_call,cdr3_aa
.,TRBJ2-1,TRBV5-1,ASSFLAGGNNEQF
few,TRBJ1-5,TRBV9,ASSSGAGNQPQH
once,TRBJ1-5,TRBV6-1,ASSGGGSNQPQH
.,TRBJ2-5,TRBV6-1,ASSEDRDETQY
.,TRBJ2-1,TRBV18,ASSPLGQSSSYNEQF
.,TRBJ2-1,TRBV5-1,ASSFGVEQF
.,TRBJ2-2,TRBV5-1,ASSLGENTGELF
.,TRBJ1-3,TRBV5-1,ASSSTVYSGNTIY
.,TRBJ2-3,TRBV5-1,ASSLVPGGGTDTQY
.,TRBJ1-2,TRBV15,ATSRAGTGDPRNYGYT
once,TRBJ2-3,TRBV7-9,ASSQDLASGRTDTQY
.,TRBJ2-7,TRBV6-6,ASSYSGGLVGEQY
.,TRBJ1-1,TRBV6-1,ASSAVGQGATEAF
.,TRBJ2-5,TRBV19,ASSSGTAQETQY
few,TRBJ2-2,TRBV6-1,ASSGVVNTGELF
.,TRBJ1-3,TRBV10-1,ASSEGAGNTIY
.,TRBJ2-5,TRBV10-3,AISEGDSTSWAQY
once,TRBJ1-1,TRBV27,ASSLRHGGPSTNTEAF
.,TRBJ2-2,TRBV23-1,ASSQSPEEQNTGELF
.,TRBJ1-1,TRBV28,ASRVRETEAF
.,TRBJ1-1,TRBV7-2,ASSTRGRNEAF
.,TRBJ2-3,TRBV21-1,ASIGCSGRTDTQY
.,TRBJ2-3,TRBV18,ASSPRTSGSGGTDTQY
.,TRBJ2-3,TRBV4-1,ASSQGTGISDTQY
once,TRBJ1-2,TRBV15,ATSRDRDRMDT
few,TRBJ2-3,TRBV6-1,ASSDPVTADTQY
.,TRBJ2-6,TRBV6-1,ASSESESSGANVLT
.,TRBJ2-7,TRBV28,ATRDLLYEQY
.,TRBJ2-2,TRBV28,ASSLRRGNTGELF
.,TRBJ2-7,TRBV5-6,ASSLTSSYEQY
.,TRBJ1-2,TRBV5-1,ASSRGQGMDYGYT
.,TRBJ1-5,TRBV2,ASNRDGPSNQPQH
.,TRBJ2-7,TRBV18,ASSPLGKAGVAPEQY
.,TRBJ2-1,TRBV2,ASSQAGGSF
few,TRBJ1-1,TRBV19,ASSMIGGDTEAF
once,TRBJ2-2,TRBV29-1,SVAGGTFTGELF
.,TRBJ2-7,TRBV30,AWSGQPKHEQY
.,TRBJ1-4,TRBV4-1,ASSRGQGAINEKLF
.,TRBJ2-7,TRBV19,ASSITHRGTGGEQY
many,TRBJ2-1,TRBV4-2,ASSQDPPPAAAVGEQF
.,TRBJ2-3,TRBV4-1,ASSQVPRTDTQY
.,TRBJ2-3,TRBV29-1,SVSGSVRTDTQY
once,TRBJ2-1,TRBV11-3,ASSLEWDGEQF
.,TRBJ2-1,TRBV18,ASSPGIRGVSDEQF
.,TRBJ1-5,TRBV28,ASSPGQGLGSIDQPQH
.,TRBJ1-4,TRBV27,ASSFHRATNEKLF
once,TRBJ2-5,TRBV11-2,ASSLGRRGQETQY
few,TRBJ1-1,TRBV5-8,ASSPQWGGGTEAF
.,TRBJ1-1,TRBV29-1,SVSRNTEAF